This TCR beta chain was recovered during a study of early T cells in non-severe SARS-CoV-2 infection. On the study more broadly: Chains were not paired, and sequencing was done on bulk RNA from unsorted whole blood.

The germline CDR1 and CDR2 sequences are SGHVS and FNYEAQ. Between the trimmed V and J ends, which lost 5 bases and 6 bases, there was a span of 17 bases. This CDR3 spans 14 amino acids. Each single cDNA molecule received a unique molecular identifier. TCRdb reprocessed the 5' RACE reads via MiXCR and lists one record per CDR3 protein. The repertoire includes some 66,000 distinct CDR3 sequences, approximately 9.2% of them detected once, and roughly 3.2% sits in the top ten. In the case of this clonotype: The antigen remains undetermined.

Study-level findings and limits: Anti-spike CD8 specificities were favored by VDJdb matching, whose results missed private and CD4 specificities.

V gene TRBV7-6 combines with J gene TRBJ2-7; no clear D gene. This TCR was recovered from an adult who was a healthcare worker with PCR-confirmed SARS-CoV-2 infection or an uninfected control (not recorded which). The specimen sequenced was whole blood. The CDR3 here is CASSPLAAASEQYF. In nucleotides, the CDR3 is TGTGCCAGCAGCCCCTTGGCCGCGGCCAGCGAGCAGTACTTC.